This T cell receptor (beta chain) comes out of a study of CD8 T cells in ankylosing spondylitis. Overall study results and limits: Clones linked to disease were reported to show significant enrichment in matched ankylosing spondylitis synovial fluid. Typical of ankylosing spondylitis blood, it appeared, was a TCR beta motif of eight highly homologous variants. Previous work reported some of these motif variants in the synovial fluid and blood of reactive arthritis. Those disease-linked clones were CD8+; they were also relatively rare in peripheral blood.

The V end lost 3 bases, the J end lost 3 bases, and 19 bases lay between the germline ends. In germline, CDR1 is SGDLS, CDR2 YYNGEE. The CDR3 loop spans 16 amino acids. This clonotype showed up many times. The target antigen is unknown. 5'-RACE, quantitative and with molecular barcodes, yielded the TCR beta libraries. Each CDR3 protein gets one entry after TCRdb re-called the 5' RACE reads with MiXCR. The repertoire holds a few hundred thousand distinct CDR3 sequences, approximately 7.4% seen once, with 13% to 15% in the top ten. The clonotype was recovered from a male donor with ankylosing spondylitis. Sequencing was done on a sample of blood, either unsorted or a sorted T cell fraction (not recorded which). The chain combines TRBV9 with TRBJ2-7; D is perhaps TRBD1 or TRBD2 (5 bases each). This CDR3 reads CASSARSGRESYEQYF. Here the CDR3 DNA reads TGTGCCAGCAGCGCCCGCTCGGGCAGGGAGAGCTACGAGCAGTACTTC. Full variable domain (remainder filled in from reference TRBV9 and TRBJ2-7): DSGVTQTPKHLITATGQRVTLRCSPRSGDLSVYWYQQSLDQGLQFLIQYYNGEERAKGNILERFSAQQFPDLHSELNLSSLELGDSALYFCASSARSGRESYEQYFGPGTRLTVT.